One TCR beta chain is described in this entry. Its antigen remains unidentified. This entry is derived from a study of cytomegalovirus exposure and HLA in healthy donors. Study overall: Some 85 million unique TCRs, all from HLA-typed donors, were included in an early release of the data.

The PCR contained 60 Vbeta and 13 Jbeta primers. The assay was immunoSEQ multiplex PCR, and TCRdb's table has in-frame clones only and misses some. The sample shows under 200,000 clones, 70% to 90% of them seen only once. Study conclusions and caveats: Specific recognition of CMV antigens was confirmed in vitro for a few chains (all CMV-associated). Later analysis reportedly placed an Asian-associated ancestry cluster below the roughly 680-donor mean in N-insertions. Follow-up analysis seemed to connect common viral pathogens with several of the most significant clusters identified.

Unmatched junction bases numbered 7, after V lost 4 bases and J lost 0 bases. The germline V gene encodes CDR1 MGHRA and CDR2 YSYEKL. The CDR3 loop spans 16 amino acids. The TCR comes from a woman aged 25 to 45 in good health and CMV-seronegative. The genes are TRBV4-1 and TRBJ2-3; TRBD2 agrees at 7 bases. What was sequenced was PBMCs. The CDR3 DNA sequence: TGCGCCAGCAGCCGAGGAACTAGCGCTAGCACAGATACGCAGTATTTT. Translated, it gives CASSRGTSASTDTQYF.